The 18 T cell receptor beta chains below come from one sample, sequenced in a study of Graves' ophthalmopathy and Graves' hyperthyroidism. RNA transcripts yielded amplified TCR beta CDR3 regions. RT-PCR was first run with HTBI primers, then multiplex PCR in a second round. TCRdb reprocessed the multiplex PCR reads with MiXCR, giving one entry per CDR3 protein. The table lists around 1.1 million distinct CDR3 sequences, about two fifths of them singletons. Specimen: peripheral blood or thyroid tissue (not recorded which). Every receptor here comes from an adult man with Graves' hyperthyroidism.

As concerns this clonotype: A much bigger clone sits one base away, suggesting this may be a read error. V is TRBV10-3 and J is TRBJ2-2, with D unclear. The CDR3 consists of 12 residues. From germline, CDR1 is ENHRY and CDR2 SYGVKD. V shed 4 bases and J shed 0 bases, with 0 bases lying between them. The CDR3 protein is CAISANTGELFF. In DNA form, the CDR3 reads TGTGCCATCAGTGCGAACACCGGGGAGCTGTTTTTT.

This clonotype was seen ten or more times. The rearrangement uses TRBV7-3 and TRBJ2-5, with D perhaps TRBD1 (5 bases). V gave up 6 bases and J gave up 4 bases, with 12 bases separating them. CDR1 is SGHTA, CDR2 FQGTGA, per germline. There are 13 residues in the CDR3. CDR3 nucleotide sequence: TGTGCCAGCAGTAGTACAGGACCAGAGACCCAGTACTTC. Translating gives CASSSTGPETQYF.

V and J are TRBV10-2 and TRBJ1-2; 11 positions agree with TRBD1. The CDR3 consists of 15 residues. The trim removed 2 bases at V and 8 bases at J, leaving 7 bases unmatched. Per germline, CDR1 WSHSY and CDR2 SAAADI. In nucleotides, the CDR3 is TGCGCCAGCAGTGAGCCGGACAGGGGGCCGGGAGGCTACACCTTC. This gives the protein CASSEPDRGPGGYTF.

V and J are TRBV9 and TRBJ1-6; no clear D. Germline CDR1 and CDR2: SGDLS and YYNGEE. V dropped 0 bases and J dropped 4 bases, with 5 bases sitting between them. This CDR3 is built from 14 residues. CDR3 sequence: CASSVEIYNSPLHF. The CDR3 DNA reads as TGTGCCAGCAGCGTAGAGATTTATAATTCACCCCTCCACTTT.

This clonotype occurred many times. This rearrangement joins TRBV25-1 to TRBJ2-7, with TRBD2 matching over 8 bases. The germline gives CDR1 MGHDK, CDR2 SYGVNS. There are 16 residues in the CDR3. V shed 1 base, J shed 3 bases, and the junction held 8 bases outside the gene matches. CDR3 sequence reads: CASSESGGITNYEQYF. CDR3 DNA: TGTGCCAGCAGTGAATCGGGGGGGATTACTAACTACGAGCAGTACTTC.

The genes are TRBV19 and TRBJ2-7, with D perhaps being TRBD1 or TRBD2 (5 bases each). This CDR3 has 14 amino acids. CDR1 is LNHDA and CDR2 is SQIVND in the germline V gene (reference sequence). Between the trimmed V and J ends, which lost 9 bases and 2 bases, there was a span of 17 bases. CDR3 bases: TGTGCCAGCCGGGGCTATGTCGGGGCCTACGAGCAGTACTTC. It translates to CASRGYVGAYEQYF.

This clonotype was detected ten times or more. The chain uses TRBV20-1 and TRBJ1-6; D is ambiguous. Looked up from germline, CDR1 is DFQATT and CDR2 is SNEGSKA (reference sequence). Trimming shortened V by 6 bases and J by 0 bases, and 18 bases separated the two germline ends. The CDR3 length is 17 residues. In DNA, the CDR3 is TGCAGTGCGTCATACATTGGGTGGGGCTCCTATAATTCACCCCTCCACTTT. It translates to CSASYIGWGSYNSPLHF.

This clonotype was counted ten times or more. V usage is TRBV7-9 and J usage is TRBJ2-5, with TRBD1 matching 7 bases. This CDR3 is 14 amino acids long. Trimming at V came to 2 bases and at J to 5 bases, leaving 5 bases not matched to a gene. Germline CDR1 reads SEHNR; CDR2 reads FQNEAQ (reference sequence). This chain's CDR3 is CASSLTGDLETQYF. The CDR3 coding sequence is TGTGCCAGCAGCTTAACAGGGGATCTGGAGACCCAGTACTTC.

This clonotype occurred many times. This sequence joins TRBV4-1 and TRBJ1-1; D gene uncertain. Germline values: CDR1 MGHRA, CDR2 YSYEKL. CDR3 length: 15 amino acids. The V and J ends lost 3 bases and 14 bases respectively, with 25 bases between them. The CDR3 DNA sequence: TGCGCCAGCAGCCAGAGTTTGGGTTTGAGGATGGGCCAGTTCTTT. Translation: CASSQSLGLRMGQFF.

With respect to this clonotype: A much larger clone sits a single nucleotide away, making a read error possible. The genes are TRBV20-1 and TRBJ2-5, with D perhaps matching TRBD1 (5 bases). The V gene's germline CDR1 is DFQATT and CDR2 SNEGSKA (reference sequence). V was trimmed by 5 bases and J by 11 bases, leaving 15 bases between them. The CDR3 sequence is 11 residues long. CDR3 nucleotides: TGCAGTGCTTTGACAGTGTACGGGCAGTACTTC. It is translated as CSALTVYGQYF.

The CDR3 DNA reads TGCGCCAGCAGCCAAGACGATCGGACCCTGTCCGAGACCCAGTACTTC. This gives the protein CASSQDDRTLSETQYF. V and J are TRBV4-3 and TRBJ2-5; D gene uncertain. The V gene's germline CDR1 is LGHNA and CDR2 YSLEER. Trimming pared 0 bases from V and 5 bases from J, leaving 16 bases between. This CDR3 has 16 residues.

This clonotype was counted many times. The chain joins TRBV7-2 to TRBJ1-1; D is perhaps TRBD1 (6 bases). V dropped 1 base and J dropped 0 bases, with 9 bases sitting between them. This CDR3 is 15 amino acids long. The germline gives CDR1 SGHTA, CDR2 FQGNSA. This CDR3 reads CASSLGQALNTEAFF. The DNA for the CDR3 is TGTGCCAGCAGCTTAGGACAGGCTTTGAACACTGAAGCTTTCTTT.

J is TRBJ2-3 and V is TRBV6-5, with 8 bases lining up with TRBD2. Per the germline V gene, CDR1 is MNHEY and CDR2 is SVGAGI. This CDR3 has 15 amino acids. With 5 bases clipped from V and 3 bases from J, the junction kept 7 bases outside the gene matches. This chain's CDR3 is CASSVLVAGTDTQYF. The CDR3, as DNA: TGTGCCAGCAGTGTCCTGGTAGCGGGGACAGATACGCAGTATTTT.

This clonotype was recorded many times. The V call is TRBV20-1, the J call TRBJ1-5; no reliable D call. CDR1 is DFQATT, CDR2 SNEGSKA, per germline (reference sequence). Trimming shortened V by 6 bases and J by 5 bases, and 14 bases separated the two germline ends. The CDR3 has 13 amino acids. DNA of the CDR3: TGCAGTGCCCACCAAGGGATGGATCAGCCCCAGCATTTT. Amino acids: CSAHQGMDQPQHF.

There are many counts of this clonotype. V gene TRBV11-2 combines with J gene TRBJ2-7; perhaps TRBD1 as D (5 bases). CDR3 length: 13 residues. The germline V gene encodes CDR1 SGHAT and CDR2 FQNNGV. V shed 3 bases and J shed 2 bases, with 8 bases lying between them. The CDR3 here is CASSLDTTYEQYF. The CDR3 region has the DNA TGTGCCAGCAGCTTGGACACAACCTACGAGCAGTACTTC.

This CDR3 is CASSQGQGPGEQYF. The CDR3 nucleotides are TGTGCCAGCAGCCAGGGACAGGGGCCTGGCGAGCAGTACTTC. The chain uses TRBV7-8 and TRBJ2-7; 10 bases map to TRBD1. V lost 5 bases, J lost 6 bases, and 7 bases stayed unmatched. CDR3 size: 14 residues. Germline CDR1 and CDR2: SGHVS and FQNEAQ.

To note about this clonotype: A much larger clonotype is one base distant, so this may be a read error. The chain combines TRBV7-8 with TRBJ2-5; TRBD1 might be the D (5 bases). Trimming took 6 bases from V and 5 from J, leaving 16 bases between them. The germline CDR1 and CDR2 sequences are SGHVS and FQNEAQ. This CDR3 is 14 amino acids long. In DNA form, the CDR3 reads TGTGCCAGCAGTCCATTACAGGTTCATGAGACCCAGTACTTC. This translates into CASSPLQVHETQYF. The full variable domain, in which reference TRBV7-8 and TRBJ2-5 provide the parts outside the CDR3, is GAGVSQSPRYKVAKRGQDVALRCDPISGHVSLFWYQQALGQGPEFLTYFQNEAQLDKSGLPSDRFFAERPEGSVSTLKIQRTQQEDSAVYLCASSPLQVHETQYFGPGTRLLVL.

Notes on this clonotype: Without the conserved terminal phenylalanine or tryptophan, this CDR3 likely stems from a read error. The DNA is omitted, as the CDR3 cannot be located on it reliably, and the CDR3 follows TCRdb's listing. This sequence joins TRBV19 and TRBJ1-3. The germline gives CDR1 LNHDA, CDR2 SQIVND (reference sequence). A total of 9 residues make up the CDR3, ends included. The CDR3 sequence: CASTRGGNT.